The 8 T cell receptor beta chains below all came from one sample that was sequenced in a study of blood T cell repertoires in COVID-19. Repertoires were generated with immunoSEQ multiplex PCR, while TCRdb's copy carries only in-frame clones and drops some. The repertoire holds about 64,000 clones, with 88% as singletons. Material: peripheral blood. These receptors were collected from a woman aged 55 to 70 with COVID-19, enrolled during active disease.

V usage is TRBV5-4 and J usage is TRBJ1-3; possible D gene TRBD1, 5 bases. Germline CDR1 is SGHNT and CDR2 is YYREEE (reference sequence). The CDR3 has 15 amino acids. The V and J ends lost 4 bases and 2 bases respectively, with 13 bases between them. Here the CDR3 DNA reads TGTGCCAGCAGCCTGGGTGGAGGGGCTGGAAACACCATATATTTT. Its translation: CASSLGGGAGNTIYF.

The chain carries TRBV11-3 and TRBJ2-5, with 8 positions matching TRBD2. CDR3 length equals 14 residues. Germline assignment: CDR1 SGHNT and CDR2 YENEEA. V lost 5 bases, J lost 1 base, and 3 bases stayed unmatched. In nucleotides, the CDR3 is TGTGCCAGCAGCCCGGGGGGGCCCCAAGAGACCCAGTACTTC. Its translation: CASSPGGPQETQYF.

In this sample, this clone turned up once. The rearrangement links TRBV5-6 to TRBJ1-1; 7 bases align to TRBD1. Germline trimming cut 1 base from V and 0 bases from J; bases unmatched to any gene: 9. Looked up from germline, CDR1 is SGHDT and CDR2 is YYEEEE. This CDR3 has 17 amino acids. CDR3 residues: CASSLLGGGSVNTEAFF. In nucleotides, the CDR3 is TGTGCCAGCAGCTTGTTAGGGGGCGGGTCGGTGAACACTGAAGCTTTCTTT.

V usage is TRBV7-2 and J usage is TRBJ2-7, with 8 bases lining up with TRBD1. The V segment lost 4 bases and the J segment 1 base; nucleotides outside the gene matches: 6. The CDR3 totals 15 residues. Germline CDR1 is SGHTA and CDR2 is FQGNSA. The CDR3 reads CASSYGQGKSYEQYF. For the CDR3, the DNA is TGTGCCAGCAGCTACGGACAGGGAAAATCCTACGAGCAGTACTTC. The complete variable domain, with remaining parts taken from reference TRBV7-2 and TRBJ2-7, reads GAGVSQSPSNKVTEKGKDVELRCDPISGHTALYWYRQSLGQGLEFLIYFQGNSAPDKSGLPSDRFSAERTGGSVSTLTIQRTQQEDSAVYLCASSYGQGKSYEQYFGPGTRLTVT.

The rearrangement links TRBV10-1 to TRBJ2-5; 10 bases line up with TRBD1. V shed 6 bases, J shed 3 bases, and the junction held 1 base outside the gene matches. Germline V gene data show CDR1 as WNHNN and CDR2 as SYGVQD (reference sequence). This CDR3 is built from 13 residues. CDR3 nucleotide sequence: TGCGCCAGCAGCGGGACAGGGGAAGAGACCCAGTACTTC. It yields the protein CASSGTGEETQYF.

This clone was detected a few times. The V call is TRBV5-1, the J call TRBJ2-2; TRBD2 is a possible D gene (5 bases). With 4 bases removed from V and 6 bases from J, the gap between germline ends came to 13 bases. Germline loops: CDR1 SGHRS, CDR2 YFSETQ. This CDR3 has 14 residues. CDR3 in DNA: TGCGCCAGCAGCCCGGAGGACGTTCCCGGGGAGCTGTTTTTT. This encodes CASSPEDVPGELFF.

The V call is TRBV5-1, the J call TRBJ1-1; a possible D gene is TRBD1 (5 bases). With 1 base removed from V and 7 bases from J, the gap between germline ends came to 14 bases. CDR1 and CDR2 (germline): SGHRS, YFSETQ. The CDR3 contains 14 residues. In DNA, the CDR3 is TGCGCCAGCAGCTTGCAGCATAGAGACAGTGAAGCTTTCTTT. It specifies CASSLQHRDSEAFF.

The chain joins TRBV7-8 to TRBJ2-5, with TRBD2 matching 13 bases. Germline V gene lookup returns CDR1 SGHVS and CDR2 FQNEAQ. CDR3 size: 16 residues. Unmatched junction bases numbered 9, after V lost 6 bases and J lost 5 bases. CDR3 residues: CASSSTGTSGAETQYF. DNA of the CDR3: TGTGCCAGCAGTTCGACCGGGACTAGCGGGGCGGAGACCCAGTACTTC.